These T cell receptor beta chains were read from a single sample in a study of response to subunit inactivated influenza vaccine. A single record per CDR3 protein comes from TCRdb applying MiXCR to the RT-PCR reads. The repertoire holds roughly 670,000 distinct CDR3 sequences, with less than 15% as singletons. The sample was PBMCs from blood, taken roughly 2 weeks before vaccination. The receptors shown here come from a man in his fifties or sixties who received an inactivated influenza vaccine. Each CDR3 is given with its conserved first and last residue. Fields, in order: D gene, V gene, clone size, J gene, CDR3 protein, CDR3 DNA. The D gene is left open where the match is weak. Not every row has a clone size; where given, it reads once, few, many or a size class.

D gene: .
V gene: TRBV24-1
clone size: few
J gene: TRBJ2-3
CDR3 protein: CATSNPRAFGADTQYF
CDR3 DNA: TGTGCCACCAGTAACCCTAGGGCCTTCGGCGCAGATACGCAGTATTTT

D gene: TRBD2
V gene: TRBV10-3
clone size: .
J gene: TRBJ2-5
CDR3 protein: CAISTSGTAETQYF
CDR3 DNA: TGTGCCATCAGTACTAGCGGGACAGCGGAGACCCAGTACTTC

D gene: .
V gene: TRBV28
clone size: .
J gene: TRBJ1-6
CDR3 protein: CASSLVDSPLHF
CDR3 DNA: TGTGCCAGCAGCTTAGTAGATTCACCCCTCCACTTT

D gene: .
V gene: TRBV10-2
clone size: .
J gene: TRBJ2-5
CDR3 protein: CASSEVSGIVETQYF
CDR3 DNA: TGCGCCAGCAGTGAGGTTTCAGGGATAGTAGAGACCCAGTACTTC

D gene: TRBD2
V gene: TRBV7-2
clone size: many
J gene: TRBJ2-1
CDR3 protein: CASSISGSYNEQFF
CDR3 DNA: TGTGCCAGCAGCATAAGCGGGAGTTATAATGAGCAGTTCTTC

D gene: .
V gene: TRBV6-1
clone size: .
J gene: TRBJ2-5
CDR3 protein: CASSEPQAGVRTQYF
CDR3 DNA: TGTGCCAGCAGTGAACCCCAGGCCGGCGTTAGGACCCAGTACTTC

D gene: .
V gene: TRBV18
clone size: many
J gene: TRBJ2-1
CDR3 protein: CASSPPLMRSSYNEQFF
CDR3 DNA: TGTGCCAGCTCACCCCCCTTGATGCGGAGCTCCTACAATGAGCAGTTCTTC

D gene: TRBD2
V gene: TRBV7-3
clone size: .
J gene: TRBJ2-3
CDR3 protein: CASSSGSASGRNTQYF
CDR3 DNA: TGTGCCAGCAGCTCAGGGTCGGCTAGCGGGAGAAATACGCAGTATTTT

D gene: .
V gene: TRBV7-6
clone size: many
J gene: TRBJ2-3
CDR3 protein: CASSLGAGTDTQYF
CDR3 DNA: TGTGCCAGCAGCTTAGGAGCAGGGACAGATACGCAGTATTTT

D gene: .
V gene: TRBV13
clone size: few
J gene: TRBJ2-3
CDR3 protein: CASSLWGSRGAHVPHTDTQYF
CDR3 DNA: TGTGCCAGCAGCTTATGGGGTTCCCGGGGCGCCCATGTGCCACACACAGATACGCAGTATTTT

D gene: TRBD1
V gene: TRBV12-3/TRBV12-4
clone size: .
J gene: TRBJ2-2
CDR3 protein: CASSGTGGFAGELFF
CDR3 DNA: TGTGCCAGCAGTGGGACAGGGGGCTTTGCCGGGGAGCTGTTTTTT

D gene: .
V gene: TRBV7-9
clone size: few
J gene: TRBJ2-1
CDR3 protein: CAEWQLNEQFF
CDR3 DNA: TGTGCGGAGTGGCAGCTCAATGAGCAGTTCTTC

D gene: .
V gene: TRBV5-1
clone size: .
J gene: TRBJ2-2
CDR3 protein: CASSPGYGNTGELFF
CDR3 DNA: TGCGCCAGCAGCCCCGGATACGGTAACACCGGGGAGCTGTTTTTT

D gene: TRBD2
V gene: TRBV10-3
clone size: few
J gene: TRBJ2-7
CDR3 protein: CAISAGLAVYEQYF
CDR3 DNA: TGTGCCATCAGTGCGGGACTAGCGGTCTACGAGCAGTACTTC

D gene: TRBD1
V gene: TRBV5-1
clone size: few
J gene: TRBJ2-6
CDR3 protein: CASSQGQGAGANVLTF
CDR3 DNA: TGCGCCAGCAGCCAGGGACAGGGGGCTGGGGCCAACGTCCTGACTTTC

D gene: .
V gene: TRBV12-3/TRBV12-4
clone size: .
J gene: TRBJ2-7
CDR3 protein: CASAGTSSYEQYF
CDR3 DNA: TGTGCCAGCGCCGGGACATCCTCCTACGAGCAGTACTTC

D gene: .
V gene: TRBV4-1
clone size: once
J gene: TRBJ2-1
CDR3 protein: CASSQDWYEQFF
CDR3 DNA: TGCGCCAGCAGCCAAGACTGGTATGAGCAGTTCTTC

D gene: .
V gene: TRBV4-3
clone size: few
J gene: TRBJ1-1
CDR3 protein: CASSQDRVGTVEAFF
CDR3 DNA: TGCGCCAGCAGCCAAGATCGGGTGGGGACTGTGGAAGCTTTCTTT

D gene: TRBD1
V gene: TRBV4-1
clone size: few
J gene: TRBJ1-4
CDR3 protein: CASSVPGQGSKEKLFF
CDR3 DNA: TGCGCCAGCAGCGTCCCGGGACAGGGATCTAAGGAAAAACTGTTTTTT

D gene: .
V gene: TRBV29-1
clone size: few
J gene: TRBJ2-7
CDR3 protein: CSVGPKQGPYEQYF
CDR3 DNA: TGCAGCGTTGGCCCTAAACAGGGACCCTACGAGCAGTACTTC

D gene: TRBD1
V gene: TRBV20-1
clone size: few
J gene: TRBJ1-2
CDR3 protein: CSARDLAGGNYGYTF
CDR3 DNA: TGCAGTGCTAGAGATCTGGCAGGGGGTAACTATGGCTACACCTTC

D gene: .
V gene: TRBV7-8
clone size: .
J gene: TRBJ2-5
CDR3 protein: CASSLVSLTDQETQYF
CDR3 DNA: TGTGCCAGCAGCTTAGTTTCGTTGACCGACCAAGAGACCCAGTACTTC

D gene: TRBD1
V gene: TRBV7-8
clone size: many
J gene: TRBJ1-5
CDR3 protein: CASSVTRGQEPQHF
CDR3 DNA: TGTGCCAGCAGCGTAACCAGGGGGCAGGAGCCCCAGCATTTT

D gene: .
V gene: TRBV29-1
clone size: few
J gene: TRBJ1-1
CDR3 protein: CSVASRVGDTEAFF
CDR3 DNA: TGCAGCGTTGCCTCCAGGGTTGGGGACACTGAAGCTTTCTTT

D gene: .
V gene: TRBV27
clone size: .
J gene: TRBJ1-2
CDR3 protein: CASSPGLGYYGYTF
CDR3 DNA: TGTGCCAGCAGCCCGGGATTAGGGTACTATGGCTACACCTTC

D gene: .
V gene: TRBV6-5
clone size: .
J gene: TRBJ2-7
CDR3 protein: CASSYSGVGWEQYF
CDR3 DNA: TGTGCCAGCAGTTACTCAGGTGTGGGGTGGGAGCAGTACTTC

D gene: .
V gene: TRBV4-1
clone size: .
J gene: TRBJ2-1
CDR3 protein: CASSQESGDEQFF
CDR3 DNA: TGCGCCAGCAGCCAAGAGTCCGGGGATGAGCAGTTCTTC

D gene: .
V gene: TRBV20-1
clone size: few
J gene: TRBJ2-1
CDR3 protein: CSARDPGNPYNEQFF
CDR3 DNA: TGCAGTGCTAGAGATCCAGGGAACCCCTACAATGAGCAGTTCTTC

D gene: .
V gene: TRBV6-2/TRBV6-3
clone size: .
J gene: TRBJ2-7
CDR3 protein: CASSYLSGWVSYEQYF
CDR3 DNA: TGTGCCAGCAGTTACTTAAGCGGATGGGTAAGCTACGAGCAGTACTTC

D gene: .
V gene: TRBV12-3/TRBV12-4
clone size: many
J gene: TRBJ1-5
CDR3 protein: CASSFAGYSNQPQHF
CDR3 DNA: TGTGCCAGCAGTTTCGCAGGGTATAGCAATCAGCCCCAGCATTTT

D gene: .
V gene: TRBV7-9
clone size: .
J gene: TRBJ1-4
CDR3 protein: CASSLASGMRNEKLFF
CDR3 DNA: TGTGCCAGCAGCTTAGCGTCGGGGATGCGGAATGAAAAACTGTTTTTT

D gene: .
V gene: TRBV28
clone size: .
J gene: TRBJ2-5
CDR3 protein: CASSTWETQYF
CDR3 DNA: TGTGCCAGCAGTACATGGGAGACCCAGTACTTC

D gene: .
V gene: TRBV6-5
clone size: few
J gene: TRBJ2-2
CDR3 protein: CASSYAPLETAPGELFF
CDR3 DNA: TGTGCCAGCAGTTACGCCCCCCTAGAGACAGCCCCGGGGGAGCTGTTTTTT

D gene: .
V gene: TRBV7-6
clone size: .
J gene: TRBJ2-1
CDR3 protein: CASSPSVDEQFF
CDR3 DNA: TGTGCCAGCAGCCCCTCGGTGGATGAGCAGTTCTTC

D gene: .
V gene: TRBV12-3/TRBV12-4
clone size: few
J gene: TRBJ2-1
CDR3 protein: CASTQTGYNEQFF
CDR3 DNA: TGTGCCAGCACCCAGACTGGTTACAATGAGCAGTTCTTC

D gene: .
V gene: TRBV6-2/TRBV6-3
clone size: many
J gene: TRBJ2-7
CDR3 protein: CASSWLTEYEQYF
CDR3 DNA: TGTGCCAGCAGTTGGCTGACTGAATACGAGCAGTACTTC

D gene: .
V gene: TRBV4-3
clone size: few
J gene: TRBJ2-1
CDR3 protein: CASSQENLSSYNEQFF
CDR3 DNA: TGCGCCAGCAGCCAGGAAAACTTGAGCTCCTACAATGAGCAGTTCTTC

D gene: .
V gene: TRBV3-1
clone size: many
J gene: TRBJ1-1
CDR3 protein: CASSRLEMNTEAFF
CDR3 DNA: TGTGCCAGCAGCCGCCTCGAAATGAACACTGAAGCTTTCTTT

D gene: TRBD1
V gene: TRBV12-3/TRBV12-4
clone size: many
J gene: TRBJ2-7
CDR3 protein: CASSLDRTYEQYF
CDR3 DNA: TGTGCCAGCAGTTTGGACAGGACCTACGAGCAGTACTTC

D gene: .
V gene: TRBV28
clone size: .
J gene: TRBJ1-4
CDR3 protein: CASSFSTRANEKLFF
CDR3 DNA: TGTGCCAGCAGTTTTTCTACCAGGGCGAATGAAAAACTGTTTTTT

D gene: .
V gene: TRBV21-1
clone size: .
J gene: TRBJ2-7
CDR3 protein: CASSLGDRVTRPSSYEQYF
CDR3 DNA: TGTGCCAGCAGCCTTGGGGACAGGGTGACTCGTCCGAGCTCCTACGAGCAGTACTTC

D gene: TRBD1
V gene: TRBV5-1
clone size: few
J gene: TRBJ2-3
CDR3 protein: CASSANGPGQGASDTQYF
CDR3 DNA: TGCGCCAGCAGCGCCAACGGCCCGGGACAGGGGGCCTCAGATACGCAGTATTTT

D gene: .
V gene: TRBV12-3/TRBV12-4
clone size: few
J gene: TRBJ1-2
CDR3 protein: CASSHRRQGQGYTF
CDR3 DNA: TGTGCCAGCAGTCATAGGCGGCAGGGCCAGGGCTACACCTTC

D gene: TRBD1
V gene: TRBV5-5
clone size: .
J gene: TRBJ2-3
CDR3 protein: CASSSDRGSTDTQYF
CDR3 DNA: TGTGCCAGCAGCTCTGACAGGGGGAGCACAGATACGCAGTATTTT

D gene: .
V gene: TRBV5-1
clone size: .
J gene: TRBJ2-1
CDR3 protein: CASSEVGGLSIEQFF
CDR3 DNA: TGCGCCAGCAGCGAGGTCGGGGGACTCTCAATCGAGCAGTTCTTC

D gene: .
V gene: TRBV4-1
clone size: many
J gene: TRBJ2-3
CDR3 protein: CASSQNPSTLAPADTQYF
CDR3 DNA: TGCGCCAGCAGCCAAAACCCTAGCACGCTAGCCCCGGCAGATACGCAGTATTTT

D gene: TRBD2
V gene: TRBV4-3
clone size: many
J gene: TRBJ2-1
CDR3 protein: CASSQDPAGGPNNEQFF
CDR3 DNA: TGCGCCAGCAGCCAAGATCCTGCGGGGGGGCCTAACAATGAGCAGTTCTTC

D gene: TRBD1
V gene: TRBV12-3/TRBV12-4
clone size: .
J gene: TRBJ1-5
CDR3 protein: CASTRGRGNQPQHF
CDR3 DNA: TGTGCCAGCACCAGGGGGCGAGGCAATCAGCCCCAGCATTTT

D gene: .
V gene: TRBV12-3/TRBV12-4
clone size: many
J gene: TRBJ1-1
CDR3 protein: CASSLRGVEAFF
CDR3 DNA: TGTGCCAGCAGTTTACGCGGGGTTGAAGCTTTCTTT

D gene: .
V gene: TRBV5-5
clone size: .
J gene: TRBJ2-1
CDR3 protein: CASSPNIFISYNEQFF
CDR3 DNA: TGTGCCAGCAGTCCGAACATTTTCATCTCCTACAATGAGCAGTTCTTC

D gene: .
V gene: TRBV15
clone size: .
J gene: TRBJ2-5
CDR3 protein: CATSRAGGPLETQYF
CDR3 DNA: TGTGCCACCAGCAGAGCTGGGGGGCCTCTCGAGACCCAGTACTTC

D gene: TRBD2
V gene: TRBV12-3/TRBV12-4
clone size: .
J gene: TRBJ2-5
CDR3 protein: CASSSSGGDETQYF
CDR3 DNA: TGTGCCAGCAGTTCTAGCGGGGGAGATGAGACCCAGTACTTC

D gene: .
V gene: TRBV4-2
clone size: few
J gene: TRBJ2-7
CDR3 protein: CASSPEGDRLYEQYF
CDR3 DNA: TGTGCCAGCAGCCCAGAGGGGGACCGACTGTACGAGCAGTACTTC

D gene: TRBD2
V gene: TRBV4-1
clone size: .
J gene: TRBJ2-1
CDR3 protein: CASSQPGGHYNEQFF
CDR3 DNA: TGCGCCAGCAGCCAACCGGGAGGTCACTACAATGAGCAGTTCTTC

D gene: .
V gene: TRBV2
clone size: .
J gene: TRBJ1-1
CDR3 protein: CASSELVMNTEAFF
CDR3 DNA: TGTGCCAGCAGTGAATTGGTGATGAACACTGAAGCTTTCTTT

D gene: .
V gene: TRBV15
clone size: few
J gene: TRBJ1-4
CDR3 protein: CATRLGTREEKLFF
CDR3 DNA: TGTGCCACCAGGCTAGGGACGAGGGAAGAAAAACTGTTTTTT

D gene: .
V gene: TRBV7-9
clone size: .
J gene: TRBJ2-1
CDR3 protein: CASSLGPVFGAYNEQFF
CDR3 DNA: TGTGCCAGCAGCTTAGGCCCTGTTTTTGGGGCCTACAATGAGCAGTTCTTC

D gene: .
V gene: TRBV3-1
clone size: few
J gene: TRBJ2-4
CDR3 protein: CASSSSLRGRVQYF
CDR3 DNA: TGTGCCAGCAGCTCATCACTGAGAGGACGCGTTCAGTACTTC

D gene: .
V gene: TRBV6-2/TRBV6-3
clone size: .
J gene: TRBJ2-2
CDR3 protein: CASSYSYRVDTGELFF
CDR3 DNA: TGTGCCAGCAGTTATAGCTACAGGGTCGACACCGGGGAGCTGTTTTTT